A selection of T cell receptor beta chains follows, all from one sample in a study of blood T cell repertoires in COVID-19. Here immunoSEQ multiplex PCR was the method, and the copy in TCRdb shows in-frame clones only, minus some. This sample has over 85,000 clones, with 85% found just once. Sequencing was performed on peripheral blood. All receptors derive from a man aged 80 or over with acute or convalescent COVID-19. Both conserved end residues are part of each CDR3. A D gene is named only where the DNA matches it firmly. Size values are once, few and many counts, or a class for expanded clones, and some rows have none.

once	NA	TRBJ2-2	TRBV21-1	TGTGCCAGCAGCAAAGGGAGACCGGCGAACACCGGGGAGCTGTTTTTT	CASSKGRPANTGELFF
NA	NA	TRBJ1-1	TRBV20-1	TGCAGTGCTACCGGGATCGAAGCTTTCTTT	CSATGIEAFF
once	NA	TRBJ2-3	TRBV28	TGTGCCAGCAGTTTTGGGCAAAATACGCAGTATTTT	CASSFGQNTQYF
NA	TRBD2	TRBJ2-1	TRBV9	TGTGCCAGCAGCCTGGGACTAGCGGGAGGGCCAGGCTCCTACAATGAGCAGTTCTTC	CASSLGLAGGPGSYNEQFF
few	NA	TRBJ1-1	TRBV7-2	TGTGCCAGCAGCTTGCAGAGGGCCACTGAAGCTTTCTTT	CASSLQRATEAFF
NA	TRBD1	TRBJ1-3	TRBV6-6	TGTGCCAGCAGTAGACAGGGGGCGCTTGGAAACACCATATATTTT	CASSRQGALGNTIYF
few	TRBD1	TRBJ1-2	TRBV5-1	TGCGCCAGCAGCTTAACAGGGGGGACGAACTATGGCTACACCTTC	CASSLTGGTNYGYTF
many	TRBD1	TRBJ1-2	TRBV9	TGTGCCAGCAGCGCCGGACAGGGGGAGCTATATGGCTACACCTTC	CASSAGQGELYGYTF
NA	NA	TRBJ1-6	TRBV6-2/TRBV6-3	TGTGCCAGCAGTTACCGTGAGTCTTCACCCCTCCACTTT	CASSYRESSPLHF
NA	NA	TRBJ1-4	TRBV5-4	TGTGCCAGCAGCTTGGCCGCGGCGTCTAATGAAAAACTGTTTTTT	CASSLAAASNEKLFF
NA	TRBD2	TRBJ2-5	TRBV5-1	TGCGCCAGCAGACCTACTAGCGGGAGGGACGAGACCCAGTACTTC	CASRPTSGRDETQYF
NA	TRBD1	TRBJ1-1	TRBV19	TGTGCCAGTAGTCTAGGGACAGGGCCGAACACTGAAGCTTTCTTT	CASSLGTGPNTEAFF
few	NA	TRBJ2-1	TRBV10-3	TGTGCCATCAGTGAGAGGAGGGACAGTCTATACAATGAGCAGTTCTTC	CAISERRDSLYNEQFF
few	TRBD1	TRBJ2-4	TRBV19	TGTGCCAGTAGTGACAGGGGAAACATTCAGTACTTC	CASSDRGNIQYF
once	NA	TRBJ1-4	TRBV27	TGTGCCAGCAGTACCGACCCCCGGAGGGAAAAACTGTTTTTT	CASSTDPRREKLFF
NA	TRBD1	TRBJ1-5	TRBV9	TGTGCCAGCAGCGTAGGACAGGGGGCGAGTCAGCCCCAGCATTTT	CASSVGQGASQPQHF
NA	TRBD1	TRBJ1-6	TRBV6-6	TGTGCCAGCAGCTTAGGACAGGACAAAGGTTCACCCCTCCACTTT	CASSLGQDKGSPLHF
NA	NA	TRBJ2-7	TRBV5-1	TGCGCCAGCAGTTTACCCTCGACAGGTACCTACGAGCAGTACTTC	CASSLPSTGTYEQYF
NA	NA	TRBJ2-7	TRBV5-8	TGTGCCAGCAGCTTGCAGTACGAGCAGTACTTC	CASSLQYEQYF
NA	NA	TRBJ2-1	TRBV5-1	TGCGCCAGCAGCTTGGAACTAGGGAGACTATTGAACAATGAGCAGTTCTTC	CASSLELGRLLNNEQFF
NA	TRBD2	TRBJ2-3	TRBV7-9	TGTGCCAGCAGCTTATTGTCGCCTAGCGGGAGGGCAGATACGCAGTATTTT	CASSLLSPSGRADTQYF
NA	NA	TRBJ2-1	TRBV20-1	TGCAGTGTCAGTTCCAATGAGCAGTTCTTC	CSVSSNEQFF
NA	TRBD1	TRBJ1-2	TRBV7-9	TGTGCCAGCACCGAGGACAGGGTAGGAGGCTACACCTTC	CASTEDRVGGYTF
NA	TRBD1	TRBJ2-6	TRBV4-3	TGCGCCAGCAGCCTGCGCCGGGACAGCCCTAACTCTGGGGCCAACGTCCTGACTTTC	CASSLRRDSPNSGANVLTF
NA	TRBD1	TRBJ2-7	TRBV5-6	TGTGCCAGCAGCGCCCGGACAGGGGGATACTACGAGCAGTACTTC	CASSARTGGYYEQYF
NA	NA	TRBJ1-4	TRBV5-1	TGCGCCAGCAGCTTGGGGCAGCGTGGGGACATAAGTGAAAAACTGTTTTTT	CASSLGQRGDISEKLFF
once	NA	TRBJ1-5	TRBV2	TGTGCCAGCAGTGTTAGAGGGCCGGATCAGCCCCAGCATTTT	CASSVRGPDQPQHF
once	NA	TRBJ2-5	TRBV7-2	TGTGCCAGCAGCTTAAGAGGGCCGAGGGAGACCCAGTACTTC	CASSLRGPRETQYF
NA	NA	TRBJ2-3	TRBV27	TGTGCCAGCAGTTTAGGCGGGGTAAGCACAGATACGCAGTATTTT	CASSLGGVSTDTQYF
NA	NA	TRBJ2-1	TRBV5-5	TGTGCCAGCAGCCCCAGGTTGGATGAGCAGTTCTTC	CASSPRLDEQFF
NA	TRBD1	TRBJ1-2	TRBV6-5	TGTGCCAGCAGGGGGGGAGAAGGGGGCCTTGGCTACACCTTC	CASRGGEGGLGYTF
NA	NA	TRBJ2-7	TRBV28	TGTGCCAGCAGTTTAATGTCAGGGGACTACGAGCAGTACTTC	CASSLMSGDYEQYF
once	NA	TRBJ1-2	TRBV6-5	TGTGCCAGCAGCTCGGGACTGGGCTATGGCTACACCTTC	CASSSGLGYGYTF
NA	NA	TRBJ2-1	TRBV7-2	TGTGCCAGCAGCTTAAGAAGAGGTAGCCCCCCCTACAATGAGCAGTTCTTC	CASSLRRGSPPYNEQFF
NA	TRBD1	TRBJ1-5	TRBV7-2	TGTGCCAGCAGCCTAGGACAGGGCTACAATCAGCCCCAGCATTTT	CASSLGQGYNQPQHF
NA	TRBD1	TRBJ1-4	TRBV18	TGTGCCAGCTCACCACTTGTCCAGGGGGCTAATGAAAAACTGTTTTTT	CASSPLVQGANEKLFF
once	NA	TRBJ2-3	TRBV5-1	TGCGCCAGCAGCTTGACCCTGACAGTGAACACAGATACGCAGTATTTT	CASSLTLTVNTDTQYF
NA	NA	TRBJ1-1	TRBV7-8	TGTGCCAGCAGCCCCAGGGGTACCAAGCAAGAAGCTTTCTTT	CASSPRGTKQEAFF
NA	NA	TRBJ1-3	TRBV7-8	TGTGCCAGCAGCCCGGGGGGGGGAGGTGGAAACACCATATATTTT	CASSPGGGGGNTIYF
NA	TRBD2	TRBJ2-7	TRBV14	TGTGCCAGCAGCCAAGGCCTAGCGGGAGGGAGCTCCTACGAGCAGTACTTC	CASSQGLAGGSSYEQYF
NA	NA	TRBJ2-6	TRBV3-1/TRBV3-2	TGTGCCAGCAGCCAGGGGAGCTCTGGGGCCAACGTCCTGACTTTC	CASSQGSSGANVLTF
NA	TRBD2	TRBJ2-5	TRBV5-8	TGTGCCAGCAGCCGGGGGGCCCAGTACTTC	CASSRGAQYF
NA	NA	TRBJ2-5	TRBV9	TGTGCCAGCAGCGTAGGACCGGGGGAGACCCAGTACTTC	CASSVGPGETQYF
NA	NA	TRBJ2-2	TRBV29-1	TGCAGCGCCACTGAGGACATCTTGAACACCGGGGAGCTGTTTTTT	CSATEDILNTGELFF
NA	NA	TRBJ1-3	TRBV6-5	TGTGCCAGCAGTTGGTCGGCTGGAAACACCATATATTTT	CASSWSAGNTIYF
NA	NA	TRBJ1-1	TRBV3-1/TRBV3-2	TGTGCCAGCACCTCCTTCAGGGGGAACACTGAAGCTTTCTTT	CASTSFRGNTEAFF
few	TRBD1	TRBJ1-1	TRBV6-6	TGTGCCCACACAGGGGGTGGTGAAGCTTTCTTT	CAHTGGGEAFF
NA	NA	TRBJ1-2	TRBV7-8	TGTGCCAGCAACAATTACGGGGGGCCGAGCGGCTACACCTTC	CASNNYGGPSGYTF
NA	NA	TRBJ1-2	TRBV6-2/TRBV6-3	TGTGCCAGCAGTTACTTGGCCGGGGGAGGCTACACCTTC	CASSYLAGGGYTF
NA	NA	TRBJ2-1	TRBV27	TGTGCCAGCTCCCTCTCGGGGGTTGAGCAGTTCTTC	CASSLSGVEQFF